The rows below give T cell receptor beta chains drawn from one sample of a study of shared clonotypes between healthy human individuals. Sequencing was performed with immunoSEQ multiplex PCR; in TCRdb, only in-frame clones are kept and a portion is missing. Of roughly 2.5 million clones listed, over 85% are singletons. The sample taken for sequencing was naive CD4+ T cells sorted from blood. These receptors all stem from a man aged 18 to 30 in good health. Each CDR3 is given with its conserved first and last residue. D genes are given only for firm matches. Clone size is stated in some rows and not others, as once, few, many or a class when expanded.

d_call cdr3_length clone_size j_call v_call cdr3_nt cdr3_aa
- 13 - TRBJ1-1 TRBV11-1 TGTGCCAGCGGCGAAGGGATGAACACTGAAGCTTTCTTT CASGEGMNTEAFF
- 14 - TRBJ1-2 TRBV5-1 TGCGCCAGCAGCTGGGCCTCAGATTCATCTGGCTACACCTTC CASSWASDSSGYTF
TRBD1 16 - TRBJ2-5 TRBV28 TGTGCCAGCAGACAAGGGACAGGGAAGGGGGAAGAGACCCAGTACTTC CASRQGTGKGEETQYF
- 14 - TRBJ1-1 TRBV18 TGTGCCAGCTCACCAATTGGGAGGGGCACTGAAGCTTTCTTT CASSPIGRGTEAFF
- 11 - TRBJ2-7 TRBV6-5 TGTGCCAGCAGTCAGTCGGGCGAGCAGTACTTC CASSQSGEQYF
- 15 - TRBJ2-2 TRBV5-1 TGCGCCAGCAGCTTGGCGGGGGTGGACACCGGGGAGCTGTTTTTT CASSLAGVDTGELFF
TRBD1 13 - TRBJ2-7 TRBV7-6 TGTGCCAGCAGCCCACAGGGGGCCTACGAGCAGTACTTC CASSPQGAYEQYF
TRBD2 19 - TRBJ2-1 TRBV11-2 TGTGCCAGCAGCCTAAAGGGACTAGCGGGAGTGGGTTCCTACAATGAGCAGTTCTTC CASSLKGLAGVGSYNEQFF
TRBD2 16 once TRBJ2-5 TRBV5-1 TGCGCCAGCAGCTTGGTTCCTAGCGGGGACCAAGAGACCCAGTACTTC CASSLVPSGDQETQYF
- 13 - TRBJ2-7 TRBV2 TGTGCCAGCGGGGGGGACAGAGTCTACGAGCAGTACTTC CASGGDRVYEQYF
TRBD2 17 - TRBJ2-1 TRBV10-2 TGCGCCAGCAGCCTAAGGTTGACTAGCGGGGGTCTCGATGAGCAGTTCTTC CASSLRLTSGGLDEQFF
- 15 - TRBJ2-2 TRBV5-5 TGTGCCAGCAGCTTGCTGGTAGCGACCACCGGGGAGCTGTTTTTT CASSLLVATTGELFF
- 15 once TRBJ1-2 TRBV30 TGTGCCTGGAGTCCCTTCGACGGAGCTAACTATGGCTACACCTTC CAWSPFDGANYGYTF
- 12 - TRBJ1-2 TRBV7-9 TGTGCCAGCAGGCGGGGGCCCTATGGCTACACCTTC CASRRGPYGYTF
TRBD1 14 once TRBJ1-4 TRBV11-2 TGTGCCAGCAGCCCCCGGGACAGGGTTGAAAAACTGTTTTTT CASSPRDRVEKLFF
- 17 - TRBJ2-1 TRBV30 TGTGCCTGGAGGATGTCTCGGTTGTCTAGCTCCTACAATGAGCAGTTCTTC CAWRMSRLSSSYNEQFF
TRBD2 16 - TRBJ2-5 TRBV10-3 TGTGCCATCAGTGAGGGGACTAGCGGCGCCAGGGAGACCCAGTACTTC CAISEGTSGARETQYF
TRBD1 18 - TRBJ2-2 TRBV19 TGTGCCAGTCAGATAATTTCGTCCCGGGACAGGGTCACCGGGGAGCTGTTTTTT CASQIISSRDRVTGELFF
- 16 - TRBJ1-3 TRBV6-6 TGTGCCAGCAGTGGATCCAACAGGATCCCTGGAAACACCATATATTTT CASSGSNRIPGNTIYF
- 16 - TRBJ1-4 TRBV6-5 TGTGCCAGCAGTTACTCGAGCTTGAGTGATAATGAAAAACTGTTTTTT CASSYSSLSDNEKLFF
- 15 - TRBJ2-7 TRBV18 TGTGCCAGCTCCCCCCCGCCCGGGACGGCCTACGAGCAGTACTTC CASSPPPGTAYEQYF
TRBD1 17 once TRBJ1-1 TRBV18 TGTGCCAGCTCACCTACTGGACAGGGGGCAATGAACACTGAAGCTTTCTTT CASSPTGQGAMNTEAFF
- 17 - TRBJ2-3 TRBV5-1 TGCGCCAGCAGCTTGGCCAGAGACAGCCTGGGAGCAGATACGCAGTATTTT CASSLARDSLGADTQYF
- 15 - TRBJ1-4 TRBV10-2 TGCGCCAGCAGTGAGTTTTCGACAGGCAATGAAAAACTGTTTTTT CASSEFSTGNEKLFF
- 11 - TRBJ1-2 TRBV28 TGTGCCAGCAGTTTACGGGGCGGCTACACCTTC CASSLRGGYTF
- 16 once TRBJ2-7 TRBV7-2 TGTGCCACCGGGTTCTTCCCCCGCCTATTGGGCTACGAGCAGTACTTC CATGFFPRLLGYEQYF
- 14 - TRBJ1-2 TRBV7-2 TGTGCCAGCAGCGGGACGAGTTATAACTATGGCTACACCTTC CASSGTSYNYGYTF
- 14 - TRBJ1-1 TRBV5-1 TGCGCCAGCAGCCCACAGACCATGAACACTGAAGCTTTCTTT CASSPQTMNTEAFF
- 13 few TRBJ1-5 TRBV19 TGTGCCAGTAGTATTTCGCTCAATCAGCCCCAGCATTTT CASSISLNQPQHF
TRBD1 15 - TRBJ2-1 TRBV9 TGTGCCAGCAGCGTAGGAGGGACAGTCTACAATGAGCAGTTCTTC CASSVGGTVYNEQFF
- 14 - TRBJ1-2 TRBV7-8 TGTGCCAGCAGCCCGGCGGGGGTCGGCTATGGCTACACCTTC CASSPAGVGYGYTF
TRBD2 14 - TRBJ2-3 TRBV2 TGTGCCAGCAGCGAGACTAGCATTGCAGATACGCAGTATTTT CASSETSIADTQYF
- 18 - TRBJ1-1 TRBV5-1 TGCGCCAGCAGCTTAGGTCCGAGGACTCTCCTCGGATCCACCGAAGCTTTCTTT CASSLGPRTLLGSTEAFF
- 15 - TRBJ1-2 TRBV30 TGTGCCTGGAGTCCCCGCGGCGCCGGATGGTATGGCTACACCTTC CAWSPRGAGWYGYTF
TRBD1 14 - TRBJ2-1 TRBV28 TGTGCCAGCAACCCGGGACAGAATTACAATGAGCAGTTCTTC CASNPGQNYNEQFF
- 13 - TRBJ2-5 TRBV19 TGTGCCAGTAGGAGGTCAGTCCAAGAGACCCAGTACTTC CASRRSVQETQYF
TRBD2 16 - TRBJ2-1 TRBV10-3 TGTGCCATCAGCGGTAGCGGGGGGAGCTCCTACAATGAGCAGTTCTTC CAISGSGGSSYNEQFF
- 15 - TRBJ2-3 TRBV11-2 TGTGCCAGCAGCTTAGATGGCTCGGTCGCGGATACGCAGTATTTT CASSLDGSVADTQYF
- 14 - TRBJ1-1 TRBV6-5 TGTGCCAGCAGTTATTTGTCCGGGAACACTGAAGCTTTCTTT CASSYLSGNTEAFF
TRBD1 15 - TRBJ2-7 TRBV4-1 TGCGCCAGCAGCCAAGATGACAGGGTAGGGTACGAGCAGTACTTC CASSQDDRVGYEQYF
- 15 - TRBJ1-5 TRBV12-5 TGTGCTAGTGGCCCAGGACATTATCAGGGACAGCCCCAGCATTTT CASGPGHYQGQPQHF
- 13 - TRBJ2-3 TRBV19 TGTGCCAGTAGTAGATACCTCACAGATACGCAGTATTTT CASSRYLTDTQYF
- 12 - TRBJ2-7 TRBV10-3 TGTGCCATCGAGGGGTCAACCTACGAGCAGTACTTC CAIEGSTYEQYF
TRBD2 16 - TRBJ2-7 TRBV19 TGTGCCAGTAGTATACTGGGACTAGTGGTCGTTTACGAGCAGTACTTC CASSILGLVVVYEQYF
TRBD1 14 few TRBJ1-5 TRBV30 TGTGCCTGGACCATGGACAGGGTGGGTCAGCCCCAGCATTTT CAWTMDRVGQPQHF
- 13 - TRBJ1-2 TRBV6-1 TGTGCCAGCAGTTCAGGTAGACTGTATGGCTACACCTTC CASSSGRLYGYTF
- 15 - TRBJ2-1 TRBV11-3 TGTGCCAGCAGCTTATCGGGGGAGACCCTGAATGAGCAGTTCTTC CASSLSGETLNEQFF
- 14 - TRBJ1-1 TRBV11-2 TGTGCCAGCAGCTTAGGAGGGAGCGCCACTGAAGCTTTCTTT CASSLGGSATEAFF
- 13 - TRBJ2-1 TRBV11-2 TGTGCCAGCAGCTTAGATACCAGCGCTGAGCAGTTCTTC CASSLDTSAEQFF
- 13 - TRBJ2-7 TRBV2 TGTGCCAGCTCGGCAGCAGGGGTAGACGAGCAGTACTTC CASSAAGVDEQYF
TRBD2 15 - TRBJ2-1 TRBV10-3 TGTGCCACTGGGACTAGCGGGGGGGCCTACAATGAGCAGTTCTTC CATGTSGGAYNEQFF
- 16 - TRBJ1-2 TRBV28 TGTGCCAGCAGTTTTAATGGTCGCTCAGCTAACTATGGCTACACCTTC CASSFNGRSANYGYTF